These 30 T cell receptor beta chains were sequenced from one sample in a study of multiple sclerosis patients with progressive multifocal leukoencephalopathy. This table comes from immunoSEQ multiplex PCR, and its TCRdb copy is limited to in-frame clones, with some not included. Altogether around 25,000 clones are present, approximately 89% being singletons, with the ten largest covering about 2.1%. Regarding time point: around 12 months of natalizumab therapy. The sample in question was PBMCs, obtained from a patient treated with natalizumab. These receptors all come from a man younger than 45 with multiple sclerosis.

This clone was detected once. The gene calls are TRBV11-2 and TRBJ2-1; unclear D gene. The germline V gene has CDR1 SGHAT and CDR2 FQNNGV. V lost 4 bases and J lost 9, with 7 bases in between. This CDR3 region has 11 residues. DNA for the CDR3: TGTGCCAGCAGCTCTCGGCCTGAGCAGTTCTTC. Translating gives CASSSRPEQFF.

J is TRBJ1-2 and V is TRBV6-6, with a possible D match to TRBD1 (5 bases). The CDR3 covers 13 residues. Trimming shortened V by 6 bases and J by 1 base, and 9 bases separated the two germline ends. CDR1 and CDR2 from the germline V gene are MNHNY and SVGAGI (reference sequence). DNA for the CDR3: TGTGCCAGCAGCTTAGACAGTAACTATGGCTACACCTTC. Its protein is CASSLDSNYGYTF.

The chain couples TRBV7-2 to TRBJ2-4; D perhaps matches TRBD1 (6 bases). The CDR3 is 14 amino acids. V dropped 4 bases and J dropped 7 bases, with 14 bases sitting between them. Germline V gene sequence: CDR1 SGHTA, CDR2 FQGNSA. CDR3 DNA: TGTGCCAGCAGCTATTCCGGACAGACCAACATTCAGTACTTC. Translation: CASSYSGQTNIQYF.

The rearrangement joins TRBV9 to TRBJ2-2, with 9 bases matching TRBD2. The CDR3 has 15 amino acids. The germline CDR1 and CDR2 sequences are SGDLS and YYNGEE. V shed 4 bases, J shed 3 bases, and the junction held 4 bases outside the gene matches. CDR3 loop: CASSISSGDTGELFF. CDR3 DNA sequence: TGTGCCAGCAGCATCTCTAGCGGGGACACCGGGGAGCTGTTTTTT.

CDR3 in DNA: TGTGCCAGCAGTGATTTTCGTTGGCAGTATTTT. This encodes CASSDFRWQYF. The rearrangement joins TRBV6-1 to TRBJ2-3; no definite D call. CDR1 and CDR2 (germline): MNHNS, SASEGT. The V end lost 3 bases, the J end lost 11 bases, and 9 bases lay between the germline ends. The CDR3 spans 11 residues.

The rearrangement uses TRBV19 and TRBJ2-5; the D gene is possibly TRBD1 (5 bases). Germline V CDR1 and CDR2: LNHDA, SQIVND (reference sequence). Trimming took 1 base from V and 5 from J, leaving 8 bases between them. The CDR3 runs 13 residues. DNA of the CDR3: TGTGCCAGTAGTATAGCAGGGTGGGAGACCCAGTACTTC. Its translation: CASSIAGWETQYF.

The chain recombines TRBV5-6 with TRBJ2-1; D is ambiguous. With 0 bases removed from V and 9 bases from J, the gap between germline ends came to 13 bases. The CDR3 has 14 amino acids. From germline, CDR1 is SGHDT and CDR2 YYEEEE. The CDR3 DNA reads as TGTGCCAGCAGCTTGGCGGATGGGTTCGGTGAGCAGTTCTTC. Translating gives CASSLADGFGEQFF.

The J gene is TRBJ2-7, the V gene TRBV30; D is undetermined. There are 12 residues in the CDR3. Germline V CDR1 and CDR2: GTSNPN, SVGIG (reference sequence). V was pared by 8 bases and J by 6 bases, with 17 bases between. The CDR3 sequence: CAHARIPFEQYF. CDR3 sequence (DNA): TGTGCCCACGCAAGGATCCCTTTCGAGCAGTACTTC.

The genes are TRBV11-2 and TRBJ2-2, with a weak D call TRBD1 (5 bases). Per the germline V gene, CDR1 is SGHAT and CDR2 is FQNNGV. V gave up 0 bases and J gave up 5 bases, with 10 bases separating them. CDR3 length: 15 residues. The CDR3 DNA reads as TGTGCCAGCAGCTTAGATCTCAGGGATACCGGGGAGCTGTTTTTT. Amino acid sequence: CASSLDLRDTGELFF.

V usage is TRBV5-4 and J usage is TRBJ2-1, with a tentative D call TRBD2 (5 bases). V was clipped by 4 bases and J by 3 bases, with 14 bases between them. The V gene's germline CDR1 is SGHNT and CDR2 YYREEE (reference sequence). The CDR3 length is 15 residues. CDR3 DNA sequence: TGTGCCAGCAGCCCTGGACGCCGGGACTACAATGAGCAGTTCTTC. This gives the protein CASSPGRRDYNEQFF.

This clone came up once. This rearrangement joins TRBV27 to TRBJ2-7; 8 bases match TRBD2. CDR1 and CDR2 (germline): MNHEY, SMNVEV (reference sequence). The CDR3 extends over 13 amino acids. CDR3 coding DNA: TGTGCCAGCAGTGAAAACCCCCCTCGCGGGAGGAAGGTC. It yields the protein CASSENPPRGRKV.

The chain is built from TRBV29-1 and TRBJ2-5; 9 nucleotides agree with TRBD1. The V gene's germline CDR1 is SQVTM and CDR2 ANQGSEA. V gave up 6 bases and J gave up 4 bases; unmatched junction bases: 3. The CDR3 runs 12 residues. The CDR3 sequence is CSVKGQGETQYF. The CDR3, as DNA: TGCAGCGTCAAGGGACAGGGAGAGACCCAGTACTTC.

The V gene is TRBV18, the J gene TRBJ1-1; a weak D match, TRBD1 (5 bases). CDR1 is KGHSH and CDR2 is LQKENI in the germline V gene. The CDR3 contains 14 residues. Trimming stripped 3 bases from V and 5 bases from J, with 13 bases between. Here the CDR3 DNA reads TGTGCCAGCTCACCGAGAGGGGTCATTACTGAAGCTTTCTTT. Protein product: CASSPRGVITEAFF.

The CDR3 DNA reads as TGTGCCAGCAAAGTGGGCTCCTACAATGAGCAGTTCTTC. It specifies CASKVGSYNEQFF. The gene calls are TRBV6-5 and TRBJ2-1; D gene uncertain. From germline, CDR1 is MNHEY and CDR2 SVGAGI. Between the trimmed V and J ends, which lost 7 bases and 0 bases, there was a span of 7 bases. The CDR3 totals 13 residues.

Of note for this clone: Relative to the germline gene, one junction end is altered; a read error may explain this. The rearrangement links TRBV27 to TRBJ1-4; no reliable D call. CDR1 is MNHEY and CDR2 is SMNVEV in the germline V gene (reference sequence). CDR3 length: 13 residues. In nucleotides, the CDR3 is TGTGCCAGCAGTCTATCTAAACCACGGAAACTGTTTTTT. Translated, it gives CASSLSKPRKLFF.

The chain couples TRBV10-3 to TRBJ1-3; 8 bases match TRBD1. The V segment lost 7 bases and the J segment 4 bases; nucleotides outside the gene matches: 3. This CDR3 comprises 13 residues. CDR1 is ENHRY and CDR2 is SYGVKD in the germline V gene. CDR3: CAITRDRGNTIYF. CDR3 nucleotides: TGTGCCATCACCCGGGACAGGGGAAACACCATATATTTT.

This clone was seen just once. The chain links TRBV29-1 to TRBJ2-1; D is unclear. V was shortened by 7 bases and J by 7 bases, with 11 bases between the two germline ends. Germline V gene data show CDR1 as SQVTM and CDR2 as ANQGSEA. CDR3 length equals 11 residues. This chain's CDR3 is CSAETGNEQFF. The CDR3 DNA reads as TGCAGCGCCGAGACCGGGAATGAGCAGTTCTTC.

The chain combines TRBV10-3 with TRBJ1-1; no firm D call. There are 13 residues in the CDR3. The germline gives CDR1 ENHRY, CDR2 SYGVKD. V lost 3 bases to trimming and J lost 1 base, with 6 bases between them. The chain's CDR3 is CAISDRENTEAFF. The CDR3 DNA reads as TGTGCCATCAGTGACAGAGAGAACACTGAAGCTTTCTTT.

The chain carries TRBV9 and TRBJ2-1; 9 bases line up with TRBD2. The CDR3 runs to 16 residues. The junction had 5 bases not matched to a gene; V was cut back by 3 bases and J by 1 base. CDR1 SGDLS and CDR2 YYNGEE come from the germline V gene. The CDR3: CASSARSGSSYNEQFF. The CDR3 region has the DNA TGTGCCAGCAGCGCCCGTAGCGGGAGTTCCTACAATGAGCAGTTCTTC. Looking up the rest from reference TRBV9 and TRBJ2-1 gives the full variable domain: DSGVTQTPKHLITATGQRVTLRCSPRSGDLSVYWYQQSLDQGLQFLIQYYNGEERAKGNILERFSAQQFPDLHSELNLSSLELGDSALYFCASSARSGSSYNEQFFGPGTRLTVL.

The chain has TRBV7-2 and TRBJ1-2; D gene unclear. Germline loops: CDR1 SGHTA, CDR2 FQGNSA. With 0 bases removed from V and 6 bases from J, the gap between germline ends came to 8 bases. The CDR3 covers 13 residues. The CDR3 spells CASSLARSDGYTF. In DNA form, the CDR3 reads TGTGCCAGCAGCTTAGCGCGTTCAGATGGCTACACCTTC.

The chain has TRBV6-5 and TRBJ2-6, with a weak D call TRBD2 (5 bases). The CDR3 loop spans 15 amino acids. From germline, CDR1 is MNHEY and CDR2 SVGAGI. The V and J ends lost 5 bases and 2 bases respectively, with 10 bases between them. The CDR3 here is CASSALGAGANVLTF. CDR3 in DNA: TGTGCCAGCAGTGCCCTCGGGGCTGGGGCCAACGTCCTGACTTTC.

This sequence joins TRBV5-1 and TRBJ1-2, with TRBD1 as a possible D gene (5 bases). The CDR3 has 14 amino acids. Germline assignment: CDR1 SGHRS and CDR2 YFSETQ. V gave up 0 bases and J gave up 5 bases, with 11 bases separating them. The CDR3 loop is CASSLAGTEYGYTF. In nucleotides, the CDR3 is TGCGCCAGCAGCTTGGCCGGGACGGAGTATGGCTACACCTTC. Complete variable domain (other parts from reference TRBV5-1 and TRBJ1-2): KAGVTQTPRYLIKTRGQQVTLSCSPISGHRSVSWYQQTPGQGLQFLFEYFSETQRNKGNFPGRFSGRQFSNSRSEMNVSTLELGDSALYLCASSLAGTEYGYTFGSGTRLTVV.

The chain uses TRBV5-6 and TRBJ1-2; TRBD1 agrees at 10 bases. Germline trimming cut 4 bases from V and 1 base from J; bases unmatched to any gene: 7. CDR1 is SGHDT and CDR2 is YYEEEE in the germline V gene. The CDR3 runs 16 residues. The CDR3 sequence: CASSRGGTGVNYGYTF. CDR3 nucleotides: TGTGCCAGCAGCCGAGGGGGGACAGGGGTTAACTATGGCTACACCTTC.

Notes on this clone: Germline is not matched at one junction end, which may reflect a read error. V and J are TRBV7-7 and TRBJ2-5; 14 bases are shared with TRBD2. Germline-derived CDR1 and CDR2 are SSHAT and FNYEAQ (reference sequence). There are 16 residues in the CDR3. In DNA form, the CDR3 reads TGTGCTAGCAGCTTAAGACTAGCGGGAGGGCCAGAGACCCAGTACTTC. Its protein product is CASSLRLAGGPETQYF.

The J gene is TRBJ1-1, the V gene TRBV5-4; the D gene is possibly TRBD1 (6 bases). CDR1 and CDR2 (germline): SGHNT, YYREEE (reference sequence). The ends were cut back, 3 bases at V and 5 bases at J, with 20 bases in the middle. CDR3 length: 16 amino acids. CDR3 region: CASSSRREAGVTEAFF. In DNA, the CDR3 is TGTGCCAGCAGCTCGCGTAGGGAGGCAGGGGTTACTGAAGCTTTCTTT.

The CDR3 loop is CASSLAGGGTYEQYF. The CDR3 DNA reads TGTGCCAGCAGCTTGGCCGGCGGCGGCACCTACGAGCAGTACTTC. V and J are TRBV5-6 and TRBJ2-7; D is uncertain. Germline V gene lookup returns CDR1 SGHDT and CDR2 YYEEEE. Trimming left V 0 bases short and J 2 bases short, with 12 bases between. The CDR3 has 15 amino acids.

The chain uses TRBV5-4 and TRBJ2-3, with 8 bases lining up with TRBD2. V was pared by 4 bases and J by 8 bases, with 18 bases of the junction left unmatched. Per germline, CDR1 SGHNT and CDR2 YYREEE (reference sequence). The CDR3 covers 17 residues. The CDR3 spells CASSPFFSGIGDFTQYF. The CDR3, as DNA: TGTGCCAGCAGCCCTTTCTTTAGCGGGATAGGGGACTTTACGCAGTATTTT.

The V and J genes are TRBV20-1 and TRBJ1-2, with D uncertain. CDR1 is DFQATT, CDR2 SNEGSKA, per germline (reference sequence). There are 11 residues in the CDR3. The DNA of the CDR3 is TGCAGCGCTCCCCGGGACTATGGCTACACCTTC. Translating gives CSAPRDYGYTF.

This sequence joins TRBV27 and TRBJ2-5; 8 nucleotides line up with TRBD1. The DNA end is more similar to TRBJ2-7, so the J call may be wrong. CDR1 MNHEY and CDR2 SMNVEV come from the germline V gene (reference sequence). The CDR3 is 14 residues long. The CDR3 nucleotides read TGTGCCAGCAGTAAGACAGGGGCAACCTACGAGCAGTACTTC. Encoded protein: CASSKTGATYEQYF.

This chain joins TRBV7-9 and TRBJ2-3; 7 bases are a match to TRBD2. V shed 4 bases, J shed 1 base, and the junction held 14 bases outside the gene matches. CDR3 length: 18 amino acids. The germline V gene has CDR1 SEHNR and CDR2 FQNEAQ (reference sequence). This CDR3 reads CASSSLRWTRLGTDTQYF. CDR3 bases: TGTGCCAGCAGCTCCTTACGTTGGACTAGATTGGGCACAGATACGCAGTATTTT.